Within the sample, the clone carrying this T cell receptor beta chain is medium-sized. Its target is unknown. Assays were performed on roughly 94,000 TCR templates per sample. Repertoires were generated with immunoSEQ multiplex PCR, while TCRdb's copy carries only in-frame clones and drops some. This sample has approximately 10,000 clones, with around 40% found just once. Coculture of the mixed lymphocyte reaction cells took place at 37 degrees C and lasted around six days. CFSE was used to stain responder PBMCs and Violet Dye to stain stimulator PBMCs, which were then pooled 1:1. This record belongs to a study of siplizumab effects on memory and regulatory T cells. Whole-study context: The study paired mixed lymphocyte reactions, running them with siplizumab at about 0.98 ug/mL or without drug.

V was cut by 5 bases and J by 4 bases, with 18 bases left in between. The CDR3 loop spans 15 amino acids. Germline CDR1 LNHNV, CDR2 YYDKDF (reference sequence). The source of this sequence is a human donor in good health; the cells came from an allogeneic mixed lymphocyte reaction. Material for sequencing was CFSE-low (dividing) CD4+ T cells sorted from an allogeneic mixed lymphocyte reaction. The chain combines TRBV15 with TRBJ2-7; the D gene is possibly TRBD1 (6 bases). Here the CDR3 DNA reads TGTGCCACCAGCGCAAAGGTGGGGGCCCGGTACGAGCAGTACTTC. It yields the protein CATSAKVGARYEQYF.